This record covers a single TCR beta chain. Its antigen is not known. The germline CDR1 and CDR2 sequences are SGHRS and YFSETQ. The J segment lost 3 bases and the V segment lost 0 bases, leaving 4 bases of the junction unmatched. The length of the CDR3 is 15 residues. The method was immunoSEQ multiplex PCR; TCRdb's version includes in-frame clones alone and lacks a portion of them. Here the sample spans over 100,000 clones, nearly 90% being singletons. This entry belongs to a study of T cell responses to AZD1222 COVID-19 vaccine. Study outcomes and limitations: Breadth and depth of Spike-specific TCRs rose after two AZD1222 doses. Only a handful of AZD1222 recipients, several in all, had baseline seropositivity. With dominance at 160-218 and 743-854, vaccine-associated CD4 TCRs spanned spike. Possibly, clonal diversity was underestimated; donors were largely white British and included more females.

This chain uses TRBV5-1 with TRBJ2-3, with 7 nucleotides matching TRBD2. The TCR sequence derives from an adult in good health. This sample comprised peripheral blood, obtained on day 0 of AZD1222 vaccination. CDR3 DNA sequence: TGCGCCAGCAGCTTGGACGCGGGAGCTACAGATACGCAGTATTTT. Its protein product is CASSLDAGATDTQYF.